This entry lists 6 T cell receptor beta chains sequenced from one sample in a study of cytomegalovirus exposure and HLA in healthy donors. A multiplex PCR was run with 60 Vbeta primers and 13 Jbeta primers. The data were produced by immunoSEQ multiplex PCR, yet TCRdb's version contains in-frame clones alone and is incomplete. The sample contains about 110,000 clones, just under 70% of which appear only once. Specimen: PBMCs. The receptors originated from a man aged 25-40 years in good health and CMV-seropositive.

This clone occurred a few times. The chain recombines TRBV29-1 with TRBJ1-5; 10 positions match TRBD1. After removal of 7 bases from V and 4 bases from J, the junction contained 4 bases not matched to a gene. This CDR3 contains 13 residues. CDR1 and CDR2 (germline): SQVTM, ANQGSEA. The CDR3: CSARTGGNQPQHF. CDR3 DNA sequence: TGCAGCGCCCGGACAGGGGGGAATCAGCCCCAGCATTTT.

This rearrangement joins TRBV19 to TRBJ1-1, with D maybe TRBD1 (6 bases). Germline CDR1 is LNHDA and CDR2 is SQIVND (reference sequence). The length of the CDR3 is 14 residues. Trimming cost V 4 bases and J 0 bases, with 9 bases left between them. The CDR3 sequence: CASSTGTLNTEAFF. The CDR3 DNA follows: TGTGCCAGTAGTACCGGGACATTGAACACTGAAGCTTTCTTT.

V usage is TRBV28 and J usage is TRBJ2-5; D unclear. The CDR3 is 14 amino acids. V was shortened by 0 bases and J by 1 base, with 6 bases between the two germline ends. Germline CDR1 MDHEN, CDR2 SYDVKM. Here the CDR3 DNA reads TGTGCCAGCAGTTTATGGGGCAGCCAAGAGACCCAGTACTTC. Its translation is CASSLWGSQETQYF.

The chain recombines TRBV15 with TRBJ1-5; D ambiguous. V lost 0 bases and J 7 bases, leaving 7 bases between the germline ends. The germline gives CDR1 LNHNV, CDR2 YYDKDF (reference sequence). This CDR3 contains 13 residues. The CDR3 region is CATSRDPLQPQHF. The CDR3 bases are TGTGCCACCAGCAGAGATCCTCTACAGCCCCAGCATTTT.

This clone was seen a single time. The chain combines TRBV4-1 with TRBJ2-7, with 7 bases that match TRBD1. The V segment lost 2 bases and the J segment 7 bases; nucleotides outside the gene matches: 14. This CDR3 comprises 16 residues. Looked up from germline, CDR1 is MGHRA and CDR2 is YSYEKL. CDR3: CASSQRLTGTSGEQYF. CDR3 DNA sequence: TGCGCCAGCAGCCAACGCCTGACAGGGACGTCGGGGGAGCAGTACTTC.

The V call is TRBV6-6, the J call TRBJ1-1; 8 bases align to TRBD1. The CDR3 length is 16 residues. In germline, CDR1 is MNHNY, CDR2 SVGAGI (reference sequence). V trimming: 7 bases; J trimming: 4 bases; junction bases outside the gene matches: 14. The CDR3 region has the DNA TGTGCCAGCATTCGATCCGGGACAGGCCACCTCACTGAAGCTTTCTTT. It encodes CASIRSGTGHLTEAFF.